This T cell receptor (beta chain) derives from a study of T cell responses to AZD1222 COVID-19 vaccine. Study results and caveats: Repertoires were sampled only after the peak T cell response. Rises in breadth and depth of Spike-specific TCRs came after two AZD1222 doses. Among those given AZD1222, only 5 to 7 were seropositive at baseline. Donors, mostly white British, included more females; clonal diversity was possibly underestimated.

The CDR3 consists of 15 residues. The germline gives CDR1 MDHEN, CDR2 SYDVKM. With V trimmed by 5 bases and J by 1 base, 7 bases remained unmatched. In this sample, this clone turned up once. What it binds is unknown. Method: immunoSEQ multiplex PCR; TCRdb's copy keeps in-frame clones and lacks some. In the table there are fewer than 120,000 clones, around 90% of which are singletons. V and J are TRBV28 and TRBJ1-1, with 7 bases that match TRBD1. The sample was peripheral blood, taken on day 0 of AZD1222 vaccination. The sequence was obtained from an adult in good health. Here the CDR3 DNA reads TGTGCCAGCAGTCCCCACAAGGGGGCGAACACTGAAGCTTTCTTT. As protein: CASSPHKGANTEAFF.